These 7 T cell receptor beta chains share one sample of origin, sequenced in a study of cytomegalovirus exposure and HLA in healthy donors. PCR amplification relied on 60 Vbeta primers (plus 13 Jbeta primers). Sequenced by immunoSEQ multiplex PCR; TCRdb stores in-frame clones only, minus some. The sample lists tens of thousands of clones, approximately 80% occurring once. Sequenced input: PBMCs. Receptors originate from a woman aged 25 to 39 in good health and CMV-seronegative.

J is TRBJ1-1 and V is TRBV4-1, with unresolved D. CDR1 and CDR2 from the germline V gene are MGHRA and YSYEKL. Deletions cut 0 bases from V and 6 bases from J, with 8 bases between. The CDR3 is 13 amino acids. The CDR3 region is CASSQDGRAEAFF. The CDR3, as DNA: TGCGCCAGCAGCCAAGATGGGCGGGCTGAAGCTTTCTTT.

This clone has just one count. This chain connects TRBV25-1 to TRBJ2-7, with a tentative D call TRBD2 (6 bases). Trimming stripped 1 base from V and 0 bases from J, with 13 bases between. This CDR3 has 16 amino acids. The V gene's germline CDR1 is MGHDK and CDR2 SYGVNS. The CDR3 region has the DNA TGTGCCAGCAGTGAATGGCGGCGGGGTCGCTCCTACGAGCAGTACTTC. Translated, it gives CASSEWRRGRSYEQYF.

The chain combines TRBV6-1 with TRBJ2-7; D may be TRBD1 (6 bases). Deletions cut 1 base from V and 4 bases from J, with 14 bases between. The CDR3 has 15 amino acids. CDR1 and CDR2 (germline): MNHNS, SASEGT. This CDR3 reads CASSEERTVNYEQYF. CDR3 nucleotide sequence: TGTGCCAGCAGTGAAGAGCGGACAGTTAATTACGAGCAGTACTTC.

The gene calls are TRBV19 and TRBJ2-7; TRBD2 aligns across 7 bases. Looked up from germline, CDR1 is LNHDA and CDR2 is SQIVND (reference sequence). The CDR3 runs to 13 residues. Trimming cost V 5 bases and J 6 bases; bases outside gene matches: 7. As DNA, the CDR3 is TGTGCCAGTAGTGGACTTGGGAGGGTCGAGCAGTACTTC. It encodes CASSGLGRVEQYF.

The chain recombines TRBV19 with TRBJ1-1, with D perhaps TRBD1 (5 bases). Germline CDR1 is LNHDA and CDR2 is SQIVND (reference sequence). V was shortened by 3 bases and J by 0 bases, with 17 bases between the two germline ends. This CDR3 has 17 amino acids. CDR3 DNA sequence: TGTGCCAGTAGTATTGACCCCCAGGGAAAGCTGAACACTGAAGCTTTCTTT. Its protein product is CASSIDPQGKLNTEAFF.

As to this clone: Germline and junction disagree at one end, which may indicate a read error. V is TRBV29-1 and J is TRBJ2-2; 8 bases line up with TRBD1. The CDR3 has 15 residues. The germline V gene encodes CDR1 SQVTM and CDR2 ANQGSEA. The CDR3 region is CSGEVGQGATGELFF. CDR3 nucleotide sequence: TGCAGCGGTGAAGTGGGGCAGGGGGCTACCGGGGAGCTGTTTTTT.

The rearrangement links TRBV7-9 to TRBJ1-4; 10 bases line up with TRBD1. The ends lost 5 bases at V and 6 bases at J; junction bases unmatched: 6. Germline loops: CDR1 SEHNR, CDR2 FQNEAQ (reference sequence). CDR3 length: 15 amino acids. The CDR3 is CASSPRDRGDEKLFF. CDR3 sequence (DNA): TGTGCCAGCAGCCCACGGGACAGGGGTGATGAAAAACTGTTTTTT.